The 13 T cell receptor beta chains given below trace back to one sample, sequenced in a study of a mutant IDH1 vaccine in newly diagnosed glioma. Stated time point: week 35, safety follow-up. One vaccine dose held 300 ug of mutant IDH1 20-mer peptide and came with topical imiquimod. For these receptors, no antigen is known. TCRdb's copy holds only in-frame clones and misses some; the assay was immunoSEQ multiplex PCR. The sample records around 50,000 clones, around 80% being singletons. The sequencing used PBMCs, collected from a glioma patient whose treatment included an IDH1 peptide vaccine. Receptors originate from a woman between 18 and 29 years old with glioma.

The CDR3 reads CASSASGGATDTQYF. The CDR3 DNA follows: TGTGCCAGCAGTGCTAGCGGGGGGGCCACAGATACGCAGTATTTT. This sequence joins TRBV6-4 and TRBJ2-3, with 12 bases matching TRBD2. Germline V lookup: CDR1 MRHNA, CDR2 SNTAGT. The J segment lost 2 bases and the V segment lost 4 bases, leaving 1 base of the junction unmatched. CDR3 size: 15 residues.

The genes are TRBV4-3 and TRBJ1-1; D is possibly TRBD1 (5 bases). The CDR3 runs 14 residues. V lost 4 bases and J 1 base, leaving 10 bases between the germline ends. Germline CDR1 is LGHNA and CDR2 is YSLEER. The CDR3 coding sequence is TGCGCCAGCAGCCCCGACAGAACGAACACTGAAGCTTTCTTT. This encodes CASSPDRTNTEAFF.

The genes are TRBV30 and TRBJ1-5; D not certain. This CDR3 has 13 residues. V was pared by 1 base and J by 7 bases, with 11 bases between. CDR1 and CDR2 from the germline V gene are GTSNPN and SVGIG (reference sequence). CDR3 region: CAWSAGQDQPQHF. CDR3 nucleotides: TGTGCCTGGAGTGCAGGTCAAGACCAGCCCCAGCATTTT. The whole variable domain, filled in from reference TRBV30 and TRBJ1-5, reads SQTIHQWPATLVQPVGSPLSLECTVEGTSNPNLYWYRQAAGRGLQLLFYSVGIGQISSEVPQNLSASRPQDRQFILSSKKLLLSDSGFYLCAWSAGQDQPQHFGDGTRLSIL.

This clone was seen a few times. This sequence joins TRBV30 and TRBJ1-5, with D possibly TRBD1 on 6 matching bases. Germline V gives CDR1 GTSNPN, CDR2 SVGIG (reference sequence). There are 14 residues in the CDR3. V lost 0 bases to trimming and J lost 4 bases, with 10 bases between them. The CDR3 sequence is CAWSVGAANQPQHF. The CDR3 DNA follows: TGTGCCTGGAGTGTGGGGGCAGCGAATCAGCCCCAGCATTTT.

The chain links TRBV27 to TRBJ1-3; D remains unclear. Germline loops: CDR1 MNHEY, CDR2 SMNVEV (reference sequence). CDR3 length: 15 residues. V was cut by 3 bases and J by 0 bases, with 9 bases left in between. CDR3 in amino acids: CASSLAGLSGNTIYF. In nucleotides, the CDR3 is TGTGCCAGCAGTTTGGCGGGCCTCTCTGGAAACACCATATATTTT.

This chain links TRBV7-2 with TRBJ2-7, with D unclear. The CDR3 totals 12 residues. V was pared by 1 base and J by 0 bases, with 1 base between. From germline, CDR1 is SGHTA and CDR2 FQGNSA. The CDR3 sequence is CASSLVSYEQYF. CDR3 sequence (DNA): TGTGCCAGCAGCTTAGTCTCCTACGAGCAGTACTTC. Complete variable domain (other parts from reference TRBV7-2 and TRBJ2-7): GAGVSQSPSNKVTEKGKDVELRCDPISGHTALYWYRQSLGQGLEFLIYFQGNSAPDKSGLPSDRFSAERTGGSVSTLTIQRTQQEDSAVYLCASSLVSYEQYFGPGTRLTVT.

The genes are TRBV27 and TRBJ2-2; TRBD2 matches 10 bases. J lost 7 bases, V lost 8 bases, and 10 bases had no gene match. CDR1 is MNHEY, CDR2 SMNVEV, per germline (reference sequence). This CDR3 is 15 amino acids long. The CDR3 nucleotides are TGTGCCAGCTGGGGCCTAGCGGGGGTGGGCGGGGAGCTGTTTTTT. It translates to CASWGLAGVGGELFF.

The CDR3 sequence is CASSLWTSGGGTVLFF. CDR3 bases: TGTGCCAGCAGCCTTTGGACTAGCGGAGGGGGGACAGTGCTGTTTTTT. The V gene is TRBV5-8, the J gene TRBJ2-2; 10 bases match TRBD2. CDR1 and CDR2 from the germline V gene are SGHTS and YDEGEE. This CDR3 spans 16 amino acids. The junction had 16 bases not matched to a gene; V was cut back by 4 bases and J by 13 bases. The complete variable domain, with remaining parts taken from reference TRBV5-8 and TRBJ2-2, reads EAGVTQSPTHLIKTRGQQATLRCSPISGHTSVYWYQQALGLGLQFLLWYDEGEERNRGNFPPRFSGRQFPNYSSELNVNALELEDSALYLCASSLWTSGGGTVLFFGEGSRLTVL.

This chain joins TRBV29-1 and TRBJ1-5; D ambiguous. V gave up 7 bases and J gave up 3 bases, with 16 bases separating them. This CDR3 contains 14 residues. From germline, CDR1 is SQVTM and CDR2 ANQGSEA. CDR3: CSAGPGRVNQPQHF. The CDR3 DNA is TGCAGCGCCGGTCCCGGGCGGGTCAATCAGCCCCAGCATTTT.

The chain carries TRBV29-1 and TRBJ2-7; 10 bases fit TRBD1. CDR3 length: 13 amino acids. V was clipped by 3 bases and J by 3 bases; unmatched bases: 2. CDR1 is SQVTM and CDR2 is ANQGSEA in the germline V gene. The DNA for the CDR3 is TGCAGCGTTGATTGGACAGGGGGCTACGAGCAGTACTTC. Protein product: CSVDWTGGYEQYF.

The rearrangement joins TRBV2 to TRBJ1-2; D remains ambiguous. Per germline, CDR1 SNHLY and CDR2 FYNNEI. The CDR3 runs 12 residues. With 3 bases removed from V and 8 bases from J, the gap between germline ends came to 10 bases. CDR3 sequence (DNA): TGTGCCAGCAGTGAGTTCCTCGGAGGCTACACCTTC. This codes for CASSEFLGGYTF.

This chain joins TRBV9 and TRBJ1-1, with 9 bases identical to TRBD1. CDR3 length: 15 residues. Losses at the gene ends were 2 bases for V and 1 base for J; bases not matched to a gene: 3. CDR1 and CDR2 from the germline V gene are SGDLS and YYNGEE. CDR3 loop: CASSVGQGKNTEAFF. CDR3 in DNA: TGTGCCAGCAGCGTGGGACAGGGAAAGAACACTGAAGCTTTCTTT.

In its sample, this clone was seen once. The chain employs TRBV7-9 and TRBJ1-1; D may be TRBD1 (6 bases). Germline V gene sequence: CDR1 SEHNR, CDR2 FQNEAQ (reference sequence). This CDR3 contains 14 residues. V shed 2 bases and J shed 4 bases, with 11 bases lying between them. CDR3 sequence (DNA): TGTGCCAGCAGCTTAAACAGGGATGGCACTGAAGCTTTCTTT. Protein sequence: CASSLNRDGTEAFF. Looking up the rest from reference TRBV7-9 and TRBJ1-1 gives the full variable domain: DTGVSQNPRHKITKRGQNVTFRCDPISEHNRLYWYRQTLGQGPEFLTYFQNEAQLEKSRLLSDRFSAERPKGSFSTLEIQRTEQGDSAMYLCASSLNRDGTEAFFGQGTRLTVV.